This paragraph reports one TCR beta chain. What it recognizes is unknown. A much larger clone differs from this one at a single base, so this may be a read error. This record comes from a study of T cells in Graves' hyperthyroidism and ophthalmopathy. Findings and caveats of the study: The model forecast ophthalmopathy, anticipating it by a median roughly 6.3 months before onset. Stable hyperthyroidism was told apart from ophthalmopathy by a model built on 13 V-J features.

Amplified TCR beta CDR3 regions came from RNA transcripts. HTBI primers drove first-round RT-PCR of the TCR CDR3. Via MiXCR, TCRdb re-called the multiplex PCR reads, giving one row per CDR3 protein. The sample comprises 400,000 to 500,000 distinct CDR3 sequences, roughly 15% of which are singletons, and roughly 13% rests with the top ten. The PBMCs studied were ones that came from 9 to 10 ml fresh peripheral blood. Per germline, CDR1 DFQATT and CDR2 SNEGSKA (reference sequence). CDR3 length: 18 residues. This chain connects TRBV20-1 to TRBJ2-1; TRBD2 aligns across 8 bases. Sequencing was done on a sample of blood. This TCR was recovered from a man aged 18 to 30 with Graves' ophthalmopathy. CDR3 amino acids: CSAIPSGGVGSIYNGQFF. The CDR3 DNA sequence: TGCAGTGCTATCCCCTCCGGGGGGGTCGGGAGTATCTACAATGGGCAGTTCTTC.